The 14 T cell receptor beta chains listed next were all sequenced from one sample in a study of cytomegalovirus exposure and HLA in healthy donors. The assay was immunoSEQ multiplex PCR, and TCRdb's table has in-frame clones only and misses some. The data show roughly 270,000 clones, with over 75% seen just once and approximately 0.94% held by the top ten. Sequencing was done on a sample of PBMCs. These receptor sequences come from a woman aged 18-29 years in good health and CMV-seronegative.

This clone appeared once. The V gene is TRBV28, the J gene TRBJ2-7, with TRBD2 matching over 11 bases. The germline CDR1 and CDR2 sequences are MDHEN and SYDVKM. The CDR3 is made up of 15 amino acids. The V gene end was trimmed by 6 bases and the J gene end by 1 base; junction bases not matched to a gene: 5. CDR3 amino acids: CASSPTSGSSYEQYF. The CDR3 nucleotides read TGTGCCAGCAGCCCTACTAGCGGGAGTTCCTACGAGCAGTACTTC.

This chain links TRBV25-1 with TRBJ2-1, with 9 bases identical to TRBD2. Trimming at V came to 4 bases and at J to 0 bases, leaving 7 bases not matched to a gene. The CDR3 consists of 17 residues. The germline V gene has CDR1 MGHDK and CDR2 SYGVNS. CDR3 in amino acids: CASSGGGRAGSYNEQFF. The CDR3 DNA is TGTGCCAGCAGTGGCGGCGGGAGGGCTGGCTCCTACAATGAGCAGTTCTTC.

The CDR3 DNA reads TGTGCCAGCAGCCAAGGGTCGGTAACCAATTCACCCCTCCACTTT. It translates to CASSQGSVTNSPLHF. The gene calls are TRBV14 and TRBJ1-6; the D is unclear. Germline CDR1 SGHDN, CDR2 FVKESK. The CDR3 extends over 15 amino acids. The V and J ends lost 1 base and 7 bases respectively, with 11 bases between them.

In this sample, this clone turned up a few times. The J gene is TRBJ1-5, the V gene TRBV4-3; TRBD1 aligns across 8 bases. The V gene end was trimmed by 0 bases and the J gene end by 4 bases; junction bases not matched to a gene: 5. Germline-derived CDR1 and CDR2 are LGHNA and YSLEER. The CDR3 is 16 residues long. CDR3 loop: CASSQERTGLNQPQHF. In nucleotides, the CDR3 is TGCGCCAGCAGCCAAGAGAGGACAGGGTTGAATCAGCCCCAGCATTTT.

The chain is built from TRBV27 and TRBJ1-2, with a possible D match to TRBD1 (6 bases). Germline-derived CDR1 and CDR2 are MNHEY and SMNVEV (reference sequence). The CDR3 sequence is 12 residues long. V was shortened by 4 bases and J by 11 bases, with 14 bases between the two germline ends. CDR3 loop: CASSSYSGVYTF. Here the CDR3 DNA reads TGTGCCAGCAGTTCCTACTCAGGGGTTTACACCTTC.

In its sample, this clone was seen a few times. Within the sample, other DNA sequences also encode this same CDR3. The chain has TRBV2 and TRBJ1-5; maybe TRBD1 (5 bases). Per the germline V gene, CDR1 is SNHLY and CDR2 is FYNNEI. Trimming took off 4 bases at V and 7 bases at J, with 14 bases between the two ends. This CDR3 spans 14 amino acids. CDR3 nucleotides: TGTGCCAGCAGTGGAGGGCAGGGAGGCCAGCCCCAGCATTTT. The encoded protein is CASSGGQGGQPQHF.

The V gene is TRBV6-4, the J gene TRBJ2-5; D is undetermined. The CDR3 covers 13 residues. The ends were cut back, 6 bases at V and 4 bases at J, with 12 bases in the middle. The germline CDR1 and CDR2 sequences are MRHNA and SNTAGT. CDR3 sequence reads: CASSLTESETQYF. The CDR3 nucleotides read TGTGCCAGCAGCCTAACAGAATCAGAGACCCAGTACTTC.

This sequence joins TRBV5-6 and TRBJ1-1; D is unresolved. The CDR3 consists of 13 residues. V was trimmed by 0 bases and J by 5 bases, leaving 8 bases between them. CDR1 is SGHDT, CDR2 YYEEEE, per germline. CDR3 in amino acids: CASSLGVGTEAFF. The CDR3 nucleotides are TGTGCCAGCAGCTTGGGCGTCGGGACTGAAGCTTTCTTT.

This chain links TRBV7-2 with TRBJ1-4; no clear D. The germline gives CDR1 SGHTA, CDR2 FQGNSA. The CDR3 covers 13 residues. V lost 3 bases and J 6 bases, leaving 8 bases between the germline ends. This chain's CDR3 is CASSFGVDEKLFF. DNA for the CDR3: TGTGCCAGCAGCTTCGGGGTTGATGAAAAACTGTTTTTT.

The V and J genes are TRBV9 and TRBJ2-2; 7 bases are a match to TRBD1. This CDR3 comprises 14 residues. After removal of 3 bases from V and 3 bases from J, the junction contained 2 bases not matched to a gene. The germline V gene encodes CDR1 SGDLS and CDR2 YYNGEE. The CDR3 DNA sequence: TGTGCCAGCAGCGAGGGGGCCGACACCGGGGAGCTGTTTTTT. The encoded protein is CASSEGADTGELFF.

The chain uses TRBV28 and TRBJ1-2; D is possibly TRBD1 (5 bases). The CDR3 has 14 residues. V was shortened by 3 bases and J by 4 bases, with 12 bases between the two germline ends. The germline V gene encodes CDR1 MDHEN and CDR2 SYDVKM. CDR3 coding DNA: TGTGCCAGCAGTTTCGGGGGGGAGGCCTATGGCTACACCTTC. This codes for CASSFGGEAYGYTF.

The chain joins TRBV29-1 to TRBJ1-3; TRBD1 matches 8 bases. Germline V gene data show CDR1 as SQVTM and CDR2 as ANQGSEA. Unmatched junction bases numbered 9, after V lost 4 bases and J lost 13 bases. The CDR3 sequence is 12 residues long. The CDR3 DNA follows: TGCAGCGTTGGCCCGAAGACAGGGGCGATATATTTT. Encoded protein: CSVGPKTGAIYF.

This sequence joins TRBV10-1 and TRBJ2-1; D is possibly TRBD1 (6 bases). The germline V gene has CDR1 WNHNN and CDR2 SYGVQD (reference sequence). CDR3 size: 13 residues. V was shortened by 3 bases and J by 7 bases, with 10 bases between the two germline ends. The CDR3 DNA reads as TGCGCCAGCAGTGAAGGGGGAGCGAATGAGCAGTTCTTC. Translated: CASSEGGANEQFF.

The chain carries TRBV5-1 and TRBJ2-7; TRBD2 might be the D (6 bases). The CDR3 length is 15 residues. In germline, CDR1 is SGHRS, CDR2 YFSETQ. Trimming shortened V by 6 bases and J by 3 bases, and 19 bases separated the two germline ends. The CDR3 is CASTSSGGGNYEQYF. In nucleotides, the CDR3 is TGCGCCAGCACCTCCTCTGGGGGAGGAAACTACGAGCAGTACTTC.